The 7 T cell receptor beta chains below were found in one sample sequenced in a study of blood T cell repertoires in COVID-19. Using immunoSEQ multiplex PCR, the repertoire was profiled, and TCRdb retains in-frame clones only, with some absent. This sample has tens of thousands of clones; about 75% occur once, and the top ten carry approximately 52%. Sequencing was performed on peripheral blood. These receptors were taken from a woman aged 80 or over with acute or convalescent COVID-19.

The J gene is TRBJ1-3, the V gene TRBV5-1; weak D call: TRBD1 (6 bases). The V gene lost 4 bases and the J gene lost 5 bases, with 13 bases spanning the gap. This CDR3 comprises 14 residues. Germline V gene data show CDR1 as SGHRS and CDR2 as YFSETQ. The CDR3 loop is CASSLSGARNTIYF. CDR3 nucleotide sequence: TGCGCCAGCAGCCTCTCAGGGGCTCGAAACACCATATATTTT.

This clone has just a few counts. V and J are TRBV7-2 and TRBJ2-1, with D maybe TRBD1 (6 bases). V shed 5 bases and J shed 5 bases, with 19 bases lying between them. Germline CDR1 is SGHTA and CDR2 is FQGNSA. The CDR3 spans 16 residues. Written as DNA, the CDR3 is TGTGCCAGCAGCCCCGCTGGGGGCCTGGGTCACAATGAGCAGTTCTTC. Amino acids: CASSPAGGLGHNEQFF.

This clone was seen a handful of times. J is TRBJ2-1 and V is TRBV4-3; perhaps TRBD2 as D (6 bases). This CDR3 is 16 amino acids long. V was cut by 3 bases and J by 5 bases, with 17 bases left in between. Germline values: CDR1 LGHNA, CDR2 YSLEER. The CDR3 here is CASSQVGSGTHNEQFF. CDR3 DNA: TGCGCCAGCAGCCAGGTAGGCTCAGGGACTCACAATGAGCAGTTCTTC.

The chain recombines TRBV7-8 with TRBJ2-3, with 9 nucleotides matching TRBD2. The CDR3 totals 16 residues. V lost 5 bases and J lost 6; bases outside the gene matches: 12. Germline V gives CDR1 SGHVS, CDR2 FQNEAQ. CDR3 sequence reads: CASSPFRGGRADTQYF. DNA for the CDR3: TGTGCCAGCAGCCCTTTCCGGGGCGGGAGGGCGGATACGCAGTATTTT.

The chain couples TRBV10-3 to TRBJ1-5; unclear D gene. The germline V and J ends were trimmed by 4 bases and 2 bases, with 9 bases remaining between them. Germline lookup yields CDR1 ENHRY and CDR2 SYGVKD. This CDR3 contains 14 residues. The CDR3 reads CAISAGFGNQPQHF. In DNA, the CDR3 is TGTGCCATCAGTGCCGGGTTTGGCAATCAGCCCCAGCATTTT.

The CDR3 reads CASSPGTSGSEQYF. CDR3 sequence (DNA): TGTGCCAGCAGCCCAGGGACTAGTGGGAGCGAGCAGTACTTC. The chain uses TRBV7-3 and TRBJ2-7, with 8 bases matching TRBD2. This CDR3 comprises 14 residues. Germline V gives CDR1 SGHTA, CDR2 FQGTGA. Trimming removed 5 bases from V and 6 bases from J; junction bases left unmatched: 9.

The chain carries TRBV6-5 and TRBJ1-6; D may be TRBD1 (6 bases). Trimming removed 0 bases from V and 10 bases from J, with 13 bases in between. This CDR3 is 15 amino acids long. CDR1 and CDR2 (germline): MNHEY, SVGAGI. The CDR3 reads CASSYSTQGNSPLHF. For the CDR3, the DNA is TGTGCCAGCAGTTACTCGACACAGGGTAACTCACCCCTCCACTTT.